The clone carrying this T cell receptor (beta chain) was seen only a few times. Its antigen is as yet unknown. These data come from a study of immune heterogeneity within non-small cell lung tumors. Study-wide results and limits: The study found that local T-cell clonality correlated moderately but significantly with local tumor mutational burden (R 0.3 to 0.4).

The V gene end was trimmed by 3 bases and the J gene end by 5 bases; junction bases not matched to a gene: 7. Germline lookup yields CDR1 DFQATT and CDR2 SNEGSKA (reference sequence). This CDR3 spans 14 amino acids. Multiplex PCR was performed with 32 V and 13 J primers, and it amplified TCR beta CDR3. TCRdb reanalysed the multiplex PCR reads using MiXCR and keeps one entry per CDR3 protein. This sample carries 15,000 or so distinct CDR3 sequences, under 30% of them seen once, and the ten largest clones take under 6.5%. Bulk tumor genomic DNA, around 600 ng per sample, was the template. Collection of several biopsies per primary tumor, spaced far apart, took place during surgery. Surgery that was curative in intent was performed on patients with untreated, newly diagnosed non-small cell lung cancer.

This TCR was sampled from a man aged 35-49 years with non-small cell lung cancer. The sample consisted of lung tumor tissue. V is TRBV20-1 and J is TRBJ2-5; TRBD2 matches 9 bases. The CDR3 bases are TGCAGTGCTAGTGGGCGGGAGGGCCTCGAGACCCAGTACTTC. Its protein product is CSASGREGLETQYF.